The present T cell receptor beta chain was sequenced within a study of T cell clonality in common variable immunodeficiency. Many counts were recorded for this clone. No antigen is known for it. Read data end 3 residues before the CDR3 end; the end is taken from the germline J gene. Regarding the study as a whole: Fewer TCRbeta clones were shared among CVID subjects than controls. Fewer deletions and N-nucleotide insertions were reportedly seen in common variable immunodeficiency TCR beta sequences. Authors noted CVID clonality's cause needs subpopulation repertoire sequencing. CVID subjects showed higher TCRbeta clonality than healthy controls.

Repertoires were generated with immunoSEQ multiplex PCR, while TCRdb's copy carries only in-frame clones and drops some. The sample shows tens of thousands of clones, none of them appearing just once. The V gene's germline CDR1 is DFQATT and CDR2 SNEGSKA (reference sequence). J was trimmed by 7 bases and V by 6 bases; bases with no gene match: 4. The CDR3 is 13 residues long. This clonotype was sampled from a person aged 18 to 70 in good health. The chain recombines TRBV20-1 with TRBJ2-1, with 12 bases aligning to TRBD2. The sequenced sample was peripheral blood mononuclear cells. The CDR3: CSALAGGGNEQFF. The CDR3 DNA, read in part, is TGCAGTGCGCTAGCGGGAGGGGGGAATGAG.